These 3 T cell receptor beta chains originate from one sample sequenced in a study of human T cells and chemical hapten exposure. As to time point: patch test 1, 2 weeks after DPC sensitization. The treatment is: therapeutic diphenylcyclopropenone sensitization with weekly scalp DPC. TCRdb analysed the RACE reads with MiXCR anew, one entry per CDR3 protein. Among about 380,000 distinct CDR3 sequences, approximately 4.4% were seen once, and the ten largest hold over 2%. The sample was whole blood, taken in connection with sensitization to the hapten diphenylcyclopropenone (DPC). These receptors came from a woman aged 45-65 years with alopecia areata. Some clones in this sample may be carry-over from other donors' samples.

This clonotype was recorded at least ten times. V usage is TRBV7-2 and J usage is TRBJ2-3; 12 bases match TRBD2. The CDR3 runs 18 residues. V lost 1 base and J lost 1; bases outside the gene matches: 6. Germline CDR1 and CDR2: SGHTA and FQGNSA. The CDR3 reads CASSLDARLAGGTDTQYF. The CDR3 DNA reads TGTGCCAGCAGCTTAGACGCTAGACTAGCGGGGGGCACAGATACGCAGTATTTT.

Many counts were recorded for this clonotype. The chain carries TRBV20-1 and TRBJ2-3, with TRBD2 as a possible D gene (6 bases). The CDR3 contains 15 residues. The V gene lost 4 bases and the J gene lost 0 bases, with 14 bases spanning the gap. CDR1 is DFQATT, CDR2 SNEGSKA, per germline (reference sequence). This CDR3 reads CSATLATTSTDTQYF. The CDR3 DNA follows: TGCAGTGCTACGCTAGCGACTACTAGCACAGATACGCAGTATTTT.

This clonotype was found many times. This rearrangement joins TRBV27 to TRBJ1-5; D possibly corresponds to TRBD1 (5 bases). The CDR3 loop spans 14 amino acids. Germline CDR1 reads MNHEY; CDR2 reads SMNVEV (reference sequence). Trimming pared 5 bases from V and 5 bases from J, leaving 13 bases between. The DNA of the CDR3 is TGTGCCAGCAGTCCCCGGGGCCTCTATCAGCCCCAGCATTTT. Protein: CASSPRGLYQPQHF.